This TCR beta chain derives from a study of cytomegalovirus exposure and HLA in healthy donors. Study-level results: TCR beta chains numbering some 160 were designated cytomegalovirus-associated.

Profiled with immunoSEQ multiplex PCR; TCRdb holds only in-frame clones, not every one. This table has 110,000 to 150,000 clones, about 88% appearing once. To note about this clone: Its cognate antigen is unknown.

Between the trimmed V and J ends, which lost 4 bases and 0 bases, there was a span of 15 bases. This CDR3 is built from 17 residues. Per the germline V gene, CDR1 is SNHLY and CDR2 is FYNNEI. The clonotype comes from a woman under 30 in good health and CMV-seropositive. V gene TRBV2 combines with J gene TRBJ2-2; weak D call: TRBD2 (5 bases). Sequenced material: PBMCs. The CDR3 DNA follows: TGTGCCAGCAGTGTTCCCCGGGCTAGCCCGAACACCGGGGAGCTGTTTTTT. Residues: CASSVPRASPNTGELFF.